This T cell receptor (beta chain) was sequenced during a study of blood T cells in healthy people across ages. On this clonotype: Antigen unknown.

General observations from the study: Comparison with aged donors showed that long-lived donors had more naive CD4+ cells and higher diversity.

The second PCR ran roughly 7 to 11 cycles with a sample-barcoded 5' primer and J-beta primers. TCRdb recomputed calls from the 5' RACE reads with MiXCR, one row per CDR3 protein. Among some 880,000 distinct CDR3 sequences listed, around 36% were seen once. PBMCs, at least 6 million per sample, were isolated. Each sample provided at least 5.5 micrograms of extracted total RNA. The receptor's source is a man younger than 35 in good health. The specimen was blood.

CDR3 DNA sequence: TGTGCCAGCAGCCGGGGACGTTTGAACACTGAAGCTTTCTTT. Amino acid sequence: CASSRGRLNTEAFF. The rearrangement joins TRBV12-3 or TRBV12-4 to TRBJ1-1; TRBD1 might be the D (5 bases). The V gene lost 6 bases and the J gene lost 0 bases, with 11 bases spanning the gap. The CDR3 sequence is 14 residues long.